Described below is a single T cell receptor beta chain sequence and its context. The data derive from a study of T cell responses to AZD1222 COVID-19 vaccine. The assay was immunoSEQ multiplex PCR, and TCRdb's table has in-frame clones only and misses some. Of some 60,000 clones in the sample, 84% were seen once. Losses at the gene ends were 0 bases for V and 7 bases for J; bases not matched to a gene: 8. The CDR3 has 15 residues. Germline V gives CDR1 LNHNV, CDR2 YYDKDF (reference sequence). The TCR sequence derives from an adult in good health. The rearrangement links TRBV15 to TRBJ1-2; 7 bases are a match to TRBD1. Specimen: peripheral blood, collected on day 0 of AZD1222 vaccination. The CDR3 DNA is TGTGCCACCAGCAGAGACAGGGGGGCCTGGCTTGGCTACACCTTC. It codes for CATSRDRGAWLGYTF.